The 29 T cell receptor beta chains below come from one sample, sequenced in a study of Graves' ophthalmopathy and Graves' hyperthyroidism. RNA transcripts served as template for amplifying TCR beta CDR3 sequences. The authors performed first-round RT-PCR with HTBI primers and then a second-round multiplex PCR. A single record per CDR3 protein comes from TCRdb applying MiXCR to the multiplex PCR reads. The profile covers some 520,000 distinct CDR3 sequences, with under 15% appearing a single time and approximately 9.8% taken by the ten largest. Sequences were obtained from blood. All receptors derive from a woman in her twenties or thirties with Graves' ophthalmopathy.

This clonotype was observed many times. The CDR3 sequence is CSVGLKNTEAFF. Written as DNA, the CDR3 is TGCAGCGTTGGACTCAAGAACACTGAAGCTTTCTTT. The chain combines TRBV29-1 with TRBJ1-1; D ambiguous. Trimming shortened V by 4 bases and J by 1 base, and 7 bases separated the two germline ends. The CDR3 loop spans 12 amino acids. The germline V gene encodes CDR1 SQVTM and CDR2 ANQGSEA.

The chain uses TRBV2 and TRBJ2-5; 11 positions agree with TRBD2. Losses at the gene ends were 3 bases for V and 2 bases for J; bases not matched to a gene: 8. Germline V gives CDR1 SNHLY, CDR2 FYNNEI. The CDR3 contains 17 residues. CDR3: CASSDPGTSGPQETQYF. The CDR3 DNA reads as TGTGCCAGCAGTGACCCCGGGACTAGCGGACCACAAGAGACCCAGTACTTC.

The CDR3: CASGLVWGSPLHF. The CDR3, as DNA: TGTGCTAGTGGTTTGGTATGGGGTTCACCCCTCCACTTT. The gene calls are TRBV12-5 and TRBJ1-6; D is ambiguous. V gave up 0 bases and J gave up 9 bases, with 6 bases separating them. The CDR3 is 13 residues long. Germline CDR1 reads LGHNT; CDR2 reads FRNRAP.

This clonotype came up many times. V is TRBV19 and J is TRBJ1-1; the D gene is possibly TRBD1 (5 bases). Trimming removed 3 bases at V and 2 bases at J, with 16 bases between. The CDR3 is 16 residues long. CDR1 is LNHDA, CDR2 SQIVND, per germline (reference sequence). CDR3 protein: CASSILRGARNTEAFF. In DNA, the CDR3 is TGTGCCAGTAGTATTTTAAGGGGCGCACGTAACACTGAAGCTTTCTTT.

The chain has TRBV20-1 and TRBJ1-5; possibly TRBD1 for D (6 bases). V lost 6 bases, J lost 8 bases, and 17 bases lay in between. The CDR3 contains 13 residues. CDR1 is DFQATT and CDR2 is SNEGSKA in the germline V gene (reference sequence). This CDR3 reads CSAPDRIYEPQHF. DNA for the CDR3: TGCAGTGCCCCGGACAGAATCTATGAGCCCCAGCATTTT.

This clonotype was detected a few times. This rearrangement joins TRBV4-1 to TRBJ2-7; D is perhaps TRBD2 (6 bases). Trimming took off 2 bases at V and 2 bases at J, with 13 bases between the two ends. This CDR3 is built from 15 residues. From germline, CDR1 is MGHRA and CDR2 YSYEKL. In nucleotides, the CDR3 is TGCGCCAGCAGCCAACCGGGACGGGAGCCCTACGAGCAGTACTTC. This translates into CASSQPGREPYEQYF.

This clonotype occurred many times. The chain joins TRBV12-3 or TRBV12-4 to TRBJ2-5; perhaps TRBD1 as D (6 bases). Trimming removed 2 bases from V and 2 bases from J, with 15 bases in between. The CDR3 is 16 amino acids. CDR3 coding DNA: TGTGCCAGCAGTTTAATGGTGCAGGGGCGACAAGAGACCCAGTACTTC. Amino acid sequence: CASSLMVQGRQETQYF.

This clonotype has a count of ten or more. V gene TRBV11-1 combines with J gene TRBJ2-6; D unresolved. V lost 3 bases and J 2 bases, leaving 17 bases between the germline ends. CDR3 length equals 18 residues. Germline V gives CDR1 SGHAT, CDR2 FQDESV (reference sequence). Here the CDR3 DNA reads TGTGCCAGCAGCTTTTTGGTTCCGCAAGATCCTGGGGCCAACGTCCTGACTTTC. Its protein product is CASSFLVPQDPGANVLTF. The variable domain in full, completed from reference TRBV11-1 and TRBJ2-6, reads EAEVAQSPRYKITEKSQAVAFWCDPISGHATLYWYRQILGQGPELLVQFQDESVVDDSQLPKDRFSAERLKGVDSTLKIQPAELGDSAMYLCASSFLVPQDPGANVLTFGAGSRLTVL.

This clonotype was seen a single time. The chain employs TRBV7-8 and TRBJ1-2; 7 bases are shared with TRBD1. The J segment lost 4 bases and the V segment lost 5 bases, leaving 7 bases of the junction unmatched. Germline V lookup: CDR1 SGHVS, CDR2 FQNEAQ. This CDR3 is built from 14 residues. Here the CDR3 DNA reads TGTGCCAGCAGCCCCCGGGACAGCTCCTATGGCTACACCTTC. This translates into CASSPRDSSYGYTF.

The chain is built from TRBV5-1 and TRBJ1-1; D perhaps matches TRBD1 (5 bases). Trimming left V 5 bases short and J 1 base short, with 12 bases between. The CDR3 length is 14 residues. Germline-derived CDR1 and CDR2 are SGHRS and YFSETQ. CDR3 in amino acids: CASRGSTGNTEAFF. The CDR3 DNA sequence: TGCGCCAGCAGGGGTTCAACAGGGAACACTGAAGCTTTCTTT.

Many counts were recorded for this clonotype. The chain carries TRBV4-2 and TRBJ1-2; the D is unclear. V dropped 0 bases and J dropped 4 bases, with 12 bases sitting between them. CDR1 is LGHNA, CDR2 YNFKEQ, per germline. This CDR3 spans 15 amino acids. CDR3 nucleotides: TGTGCCAGCAGCCAAGATCGGAACGGAGGCTATGGCTACACCTTC. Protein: CASSQDRNGGYGYTF.

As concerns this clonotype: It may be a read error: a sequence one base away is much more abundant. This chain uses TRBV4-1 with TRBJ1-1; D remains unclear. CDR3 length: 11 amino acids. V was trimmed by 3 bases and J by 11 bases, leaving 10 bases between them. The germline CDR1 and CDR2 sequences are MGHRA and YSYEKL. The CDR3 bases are TGCGCCAGCAGCCAGATTCGGATCGCTTTCTTT. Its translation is CASSQIRIAFF.

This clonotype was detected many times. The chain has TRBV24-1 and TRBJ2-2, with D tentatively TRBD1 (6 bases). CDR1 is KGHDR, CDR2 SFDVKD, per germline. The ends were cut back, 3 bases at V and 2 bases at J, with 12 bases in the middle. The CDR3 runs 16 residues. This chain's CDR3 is CATSDPGTYNTGELFF. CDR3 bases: TGTGCCACCAGTGATCCCGGGACATACAACACCGGGGAGCTGTTTTTT.

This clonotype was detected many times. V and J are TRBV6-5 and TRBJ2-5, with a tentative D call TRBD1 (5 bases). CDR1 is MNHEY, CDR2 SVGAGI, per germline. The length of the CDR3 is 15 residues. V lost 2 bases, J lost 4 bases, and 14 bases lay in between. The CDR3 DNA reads TGTGCCAGCAGTTACCGCAGGGTAACGAGAGAGACCCAGTACTTC. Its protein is CASSYRRVTRETQYF.

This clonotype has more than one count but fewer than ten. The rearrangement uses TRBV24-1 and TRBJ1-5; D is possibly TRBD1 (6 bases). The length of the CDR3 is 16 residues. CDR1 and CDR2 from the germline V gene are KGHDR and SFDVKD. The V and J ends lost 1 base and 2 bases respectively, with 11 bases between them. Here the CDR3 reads CATSDLQGRCNQPQHF. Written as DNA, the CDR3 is TGTGCCACCAGTGATTTACAGGGTCGGTGCAATCAGCCCCAGCATTTT.

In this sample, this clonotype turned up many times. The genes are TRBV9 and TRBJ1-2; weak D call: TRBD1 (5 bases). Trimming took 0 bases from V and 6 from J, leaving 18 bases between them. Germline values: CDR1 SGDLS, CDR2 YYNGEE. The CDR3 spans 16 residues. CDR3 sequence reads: CASSVAEQAGLNGYTF. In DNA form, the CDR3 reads TGTGCCAGCAGCGTAGCGGAACAGGCCGGGCTTAATGGCTACACCTTC. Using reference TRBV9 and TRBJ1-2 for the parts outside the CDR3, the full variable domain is DSGVTQTPKHLITATGQRVTLRCSPRSGDLSVYWYQQSLDQGLQFLIQYYNGEERAKGNILERFSAQQFPDLHSELNLSSLELGDSALYFCASSVAEQAGLNGYTFGSGTRLTVV.

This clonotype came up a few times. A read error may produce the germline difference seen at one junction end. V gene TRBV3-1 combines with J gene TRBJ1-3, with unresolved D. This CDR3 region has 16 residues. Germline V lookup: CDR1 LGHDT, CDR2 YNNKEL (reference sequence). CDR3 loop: CAGSQAPQEIGNTIYF. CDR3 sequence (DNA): TGTGCCGGCAGCCAAGCCCCCCAAGAAATTGGAAACACCATATATTTT.

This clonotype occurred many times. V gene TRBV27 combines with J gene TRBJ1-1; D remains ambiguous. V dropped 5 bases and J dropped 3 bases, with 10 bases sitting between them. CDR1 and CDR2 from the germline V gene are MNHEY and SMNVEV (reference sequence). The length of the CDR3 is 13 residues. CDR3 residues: CASSVRVYTEAFF. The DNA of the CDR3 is TGTGCCAGCAGTGTCCGGGTTTACACTGAAGCTTTCTTT.

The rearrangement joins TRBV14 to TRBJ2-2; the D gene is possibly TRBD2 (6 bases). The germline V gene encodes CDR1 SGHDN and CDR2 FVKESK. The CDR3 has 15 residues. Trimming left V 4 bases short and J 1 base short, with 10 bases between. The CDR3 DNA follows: TGTGCCAGCAGCCCCGGCGGGGTGAACACCGGGGAGCTGTTTTTT. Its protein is CASSPGGVNTGELFF.

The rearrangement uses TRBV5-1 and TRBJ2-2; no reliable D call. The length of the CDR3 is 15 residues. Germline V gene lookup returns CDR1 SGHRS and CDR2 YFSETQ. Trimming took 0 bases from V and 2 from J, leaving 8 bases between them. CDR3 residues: CASSLGNPNTGELFF. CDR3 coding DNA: TGCGCCAGCAGCTTGGGAAATCCAAACACCGGGGAGCTGTTTTTT.

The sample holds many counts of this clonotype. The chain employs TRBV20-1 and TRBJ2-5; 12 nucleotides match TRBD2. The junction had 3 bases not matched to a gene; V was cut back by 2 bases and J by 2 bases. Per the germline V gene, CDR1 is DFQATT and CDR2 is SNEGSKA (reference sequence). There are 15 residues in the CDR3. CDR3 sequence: CSARLAGGVQETQYF. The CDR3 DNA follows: TGCAGTGCTAGACTAGCGGGAGGGGTACAAGAGACCCAGTACTTC.

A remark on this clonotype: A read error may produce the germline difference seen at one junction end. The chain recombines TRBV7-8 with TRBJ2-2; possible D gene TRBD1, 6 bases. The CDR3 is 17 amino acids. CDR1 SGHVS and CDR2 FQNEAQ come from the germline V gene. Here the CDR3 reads CAGSSNFDRFNTGELCF. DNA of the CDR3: TGTGCCGGCAGCTCAAACTTCGACAGGTTTAACACCGGGGAGCTGTGTTTT.

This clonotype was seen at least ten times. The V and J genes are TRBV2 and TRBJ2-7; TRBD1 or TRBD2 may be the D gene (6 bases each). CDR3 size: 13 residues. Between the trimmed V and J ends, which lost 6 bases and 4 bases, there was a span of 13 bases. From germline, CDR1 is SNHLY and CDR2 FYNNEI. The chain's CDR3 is CASREWGAYEQYF. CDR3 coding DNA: TGTGCCAGCAGGGAGTGGGGGGCATACGAGCAGTACTTC. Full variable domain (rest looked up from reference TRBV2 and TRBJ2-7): EPEVTQTPSHQVTQMGQEVILRCVPISNHLYFYWYRQILGQKVEFLVSFYNNEISEKSEIFDDQFSVERPDGSNFTLKIRSTKLEDSAMYFCASREWGAYEQYFGPGTRLTVT.

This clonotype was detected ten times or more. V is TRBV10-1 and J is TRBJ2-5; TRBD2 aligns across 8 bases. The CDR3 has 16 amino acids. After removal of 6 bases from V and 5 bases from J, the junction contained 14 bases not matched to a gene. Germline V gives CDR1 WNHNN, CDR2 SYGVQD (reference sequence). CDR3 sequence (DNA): TGCGCCAGCAGCAAGGCTACGACAAGACTAGCGGAGACCCAGTACTTC. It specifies CASSKATTRLAETQYF.

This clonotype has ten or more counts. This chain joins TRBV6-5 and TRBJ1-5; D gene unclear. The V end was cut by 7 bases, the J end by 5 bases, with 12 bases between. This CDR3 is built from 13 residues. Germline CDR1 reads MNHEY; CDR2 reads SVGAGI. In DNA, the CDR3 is TGTGCCAGCACTCCCTCGAAGGATCAGCCCCAGCATTTT. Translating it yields CASTPSKDQPQHF.

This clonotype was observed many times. DNA of the CDR3: TGTGCCAGCGGACAGGGGATTTCGTATGGCTACACCTTC. It is translated as CASGQGISYGYTF. The rearrangement uses TRBV12-3 or TRBV12-4 and TRBJ1-2; 9 positions agree with TRBD1. CDR3 size: 13 residues. Trimming cost V 8 bases and J 5 bases; bases outside gene matches: 6.

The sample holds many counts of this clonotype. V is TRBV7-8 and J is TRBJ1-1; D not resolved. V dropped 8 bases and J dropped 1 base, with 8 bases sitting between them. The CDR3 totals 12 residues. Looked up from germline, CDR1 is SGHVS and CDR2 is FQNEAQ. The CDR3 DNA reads TGTGCCAGCCGTTGGGGGAACACTGAAGCTTTCTTT. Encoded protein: CASRWGNTEAFF.

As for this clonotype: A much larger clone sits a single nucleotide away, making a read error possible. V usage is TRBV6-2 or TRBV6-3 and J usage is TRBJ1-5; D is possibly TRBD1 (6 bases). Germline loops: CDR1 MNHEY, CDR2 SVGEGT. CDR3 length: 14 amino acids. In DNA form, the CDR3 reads TGTGCCAGCAATCTACTGGACAGCAATCGGCCCCAGCATTTT. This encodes CASNLLDSNRPQHF.

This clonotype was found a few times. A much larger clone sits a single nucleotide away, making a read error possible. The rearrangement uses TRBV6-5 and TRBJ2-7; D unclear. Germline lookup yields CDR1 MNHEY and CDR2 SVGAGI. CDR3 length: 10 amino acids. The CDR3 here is CATQPYGQYF. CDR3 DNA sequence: TGTGCCACCCAACCCTACGGGCAGTACTTC.